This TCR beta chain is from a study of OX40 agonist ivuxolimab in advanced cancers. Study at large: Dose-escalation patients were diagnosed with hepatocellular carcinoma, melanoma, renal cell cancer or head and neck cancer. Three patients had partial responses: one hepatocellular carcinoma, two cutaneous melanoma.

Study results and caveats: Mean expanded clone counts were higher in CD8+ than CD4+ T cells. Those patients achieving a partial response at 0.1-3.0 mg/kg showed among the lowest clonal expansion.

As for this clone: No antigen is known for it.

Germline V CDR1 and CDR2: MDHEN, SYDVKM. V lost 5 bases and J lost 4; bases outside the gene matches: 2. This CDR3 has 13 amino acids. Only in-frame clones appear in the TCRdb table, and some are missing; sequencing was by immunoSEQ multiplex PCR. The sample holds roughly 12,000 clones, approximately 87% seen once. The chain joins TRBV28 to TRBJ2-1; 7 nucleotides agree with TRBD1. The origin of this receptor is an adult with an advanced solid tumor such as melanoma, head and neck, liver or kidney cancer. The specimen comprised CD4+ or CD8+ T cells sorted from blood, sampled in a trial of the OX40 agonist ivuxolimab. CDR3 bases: TGTGCCAGCAGTGAACAGGGGTACAATGAGCAGTTCTTC. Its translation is CASSEQGYNEQFF.